The T cell receptor (beta chain) described here comes from a study of brain metastases from non-small cell lung cancer. Overall study results and limits: Paired brain metastases and primary tumors largely shared TCR repertoires. Fewer infiltrating T cells were found in brain metastases than primaries. In about 60% of brain metastases, T-cell clones were expanded compared with matched primary tumors.

Germline V CDR1 and CDR2: SGHTA, FQGTGA. CDR3 length: 16 residues. V lost 5 bases to trimming and J lost 0 bases; unmatched junction nucleotides: 7. Generated by immunoSEQ multiplex PCR, the TCRdb table keeps only in-frame clones and is missing some. The sample lists approximately 3,000 clones; approximately 86% were seen once. With regard to this clone: What it binds is unknown.

This receptor was obtained from a donor older than 35 with non-small cell lung cancer. What was sequenced was primary lung tumor tissue. The V gene is TRBV7-3, the J gene TRBJ2-4, with 7 nucleotides matching TRBD2. The CDR3 loop reads CASSPGREAAKNIQYF. As DNA, the CDR3 is TGTGCCAGCAGCCCCGGCCGGGAGGCAGCCAAAAACATTCAGTACTTC.